Below, 27 T cell receptor beta chains from the same sample are listed, as sequenced in a study of molecular identifiers for immune sequencing clone quantification. Each CDR3 protein gets one entry after TCRdb re-called the PCR reads with MiXCR. Counted here are nearly 55,000 distinct CDR3 sequences, about a third occurring once; the ten biggest clones make up 3% to 4%. The sample was naive CD8+ T cells from blood, with Jurkat cell RNA spiked in. Subset defined: FACS-sorted CD8+CD4-CCR7+CD45RA+ naive T cells. All receptors derive from a human donor in good health. Some libraries in this study had Jurkat cell RNA spiked in.

This clonotype was observed a handful of times. V gene TRBV7-8 combines with J gene TRBJ2-1, with TRBD2 identical over 16 bases. Germline CDR1 SGHVS, CDR2 FQNEAQ. This CDR3 region has 19 residues. V shed 4 bases and J 2 bases; nucleotides not matched to a gene: 8. The DNA of the CDR3 is TGTGCCAGCAGCTGGGGACTAGCGGGAGGGCCTGGGACCTACAATGAGCAGTTCTTC. It encodes CASSWGLAGGPGTYNEQFF.

This rearrangement joins TRBV5-1 to TRBJ2-7; 10 bases are shared with TRBD1. Germline V gene lookup returns CDR1 SGHRS and CDR2 YFSETQ. This CDR3 is built from 15 residues. V trimming: 3 bases; J trimming: 4 bases; junction bases outside the gene matches: 7. Written as DNA, the CDR3 is TGCGCCAGCAGCTCCCGGGACAGGGGCCTATACGAGCAGTACTTC. Its protein product is CASSSRDRGLYEQYF.

At least ten counts were recorded for this clonotype. This CDR3 reads CASSFLAGAGGELFF. CDR3 in DNA: TGTGCCAGCAGTTTCCTAGCGGGGGCCGGCGGGGAGCTGTTTTTT. The chain employs TRBV12-3 or TRBV12-4 and TRBJ2-2, with 10 bases fitting TRBD2. V was pared by 3 bases and J by 7 bases, with 5 bases of the junction left unmatched. This CDR3 region has 15 residues.

The chain combines TRBV11-2 with TRBJ2-7; 7 positions match TRBD1. The V segment lost 6 bases and the J segment 0 bases; nucleotides outside the gene matches: 2. The CDR3 spans 13 residues. Germline CDR1 is SGHAT and CDR2 is FQNNGV. This CDR3 reads CASRGDSSYEQYF. The CDR3 DNA is TGTGCCAGCAGAGGGGACAGCTCCTACGAGCAGTACTTC.

A word on this clonotype: A much larger clonotype is one base distant, so this may be a read error. This chain's CDR3 is CSVGHGVSQYF. In DNA, the CDR3 is TGCAGCGTGGGTCATGGAGTGTCCCAGTACTTC. The genes are TRBV29-1 and TRBJ2-5; D is ambiguous. In germline, CDR1 is SQVTM, CDR2 ANQGSEA. CDR3 length: 11 amino acids. Trimming took 6 bases from V and 9 from J, leaving 14 bases between them. The full variable domain, completed using reference TRBV29-1 and TRBJ2-5, is SAVISQKPSRDICQRGTSLTIQCQVDSQVTMMFWYRQQPGQSLTLIATANQGSEATYESGFVIDKFPISRPNLTFSTLTVSNMSPEDSSIYLCSVGHGVSQYFGPGTRLLVL.

Details on this clonotype: No conserved phenylalanine or tryptophan is present at the end of the CDR3, so a read error is the likely explanation. The J gene is TRBJ2-7, the V gene TRBV7-9; 7 positions agree with TRBD1. V lost 1 base and J lost 2; bases outside the gene matches: 2. CDR3 length: 14 amino acids. Germline CDR1 and CDR2: SEHNR and FQNEAQ (reference sequence). The CDR3: CASSLDRGTYEQYS. The CDR3 DNA sequence: TGTGCCAGCAGCTTAGACAGGGGAACCTACGAGCAGTACTCC.

About this clonotype: A much bigger clone sits one base away, suggesting this may be a read error. The chain's CDR3 is CASSSGHEQIF. The CDR3, as DNA: TGTGCCAGCAGCTCCGGCCATGAGCAGATCTTC. The chain recombines TRBV7-3 with TRBJ2-1, with D unresolved. The CDR3 totals 11 residues. CDR1 is SGHTA, CDR2 FQGTGA, per germline.

There are a few counts of this clonotype. The chain links TRBV13 to TRBJ2-7; 8 nucleotides agree with TRBD1. The CDR3 loop spans 12 amino acids. Germline lookup yields CDR1 PRHDT and CDR2 FYEKMQ (reference sequence). The ends lost 5 bases at V and 9 bases at J; junction bases unmatched: 6. Here the CDR3 reads CASSEDRERQYF. The CDR3, as DNA: TGTGCCAGCAGCGAGGACAGGGAACGGCAGTACTTC.

The CDR3 nucleotides read TGTGCCAGCAGCTTGGGGGCAGGGGGCTTGCTAGATACGCAGTATTTT. This encodes CASSLGAGGLLDTQYF. This chain links TRBV5-6 with TRBJ2-3; 8 bases line up with TRBD1. Germline V CDR1 and CDR2: SGHDT, YYEEEE. CDR3 length: 16 residues. After removal of 0 bases from V and 5 bases from J, the junction contained 8 bases not matched to a gene. Full variable domain (outside the CDR3, taken from reference TRBV5-6 and TRBJ2-3): DAGVTQSPTHLIKTRGQQVTLRCSPKSGHDTVSWYQQALGQGPQFIFQYYEEEERQRGNFPDRFSGHQFPNYSSELNVNALLLGDSALYLCASSLGAGGLLDTQYFGPGTRLTVL.

In its sample, this clonotype was seen many times. V usage is TRBV6-5 and J usage is TRBJ2-7; the D is unclear. Trimming removed 4 bases from V and 2 bases from J, with 12 bases in between. CDR3 length equals 14 residues. Per germline, CDR1 MNHEY and CDR2 SVGAGI. The DNA of the CDR3 is TGTGCCAGCAGTTCTCGCATTACTGCCTACGAGCAGTACTTC. As protein: CASSSRITAYEQYF.

The chain links TRBV10-3 to TRBJ2-7; D perhaps matches TRBD1 (5 bases). The CDR3 consists of 16 residues. The V and J ends lost 0 bases and 1 base respectively, with 13 bases between them. The V gene's germline CDR1 is ENHRY and CDR2 SYGVKD. This CDR3 reads CAISESKGLGSYEQYF. The CDR3 DNA reads TGTGCCATCAGTGAGTCGAAGGGGCTAGGGTCCTACGAGCAGTACTTC.

The sample holds many counts of this clonotype. This chain joins TRBV6-2 or TRBV6-3 and TRBJ1-5, with 8 bases lining up with TRBD1. The CDR3 length is 13 residues. Germline V gene data show CDR1 as MNHEY and CDR2 as SVGEGT. The trim removed 8 bases at V and 6 bases at J, leaving 6 bases unmatched. CDR3 bases: TGTGCCAGCGCGGACAGGGCGTTTCAGCCCCAGCATTTT. This gives the protein CASADRAFQPQHF.

This clonotype was counted many times. The chain uses TRBV28 and TRBJ2-7; D may be TRBD2 (6 bases). The CDR3 covers 14 residues. From germline, CDR1 is MDHEN and CDR2 SYDVKM. The V end was cut by 2 bases, the J end by 2 bases, with 10 bases between. The CDR3: CASSLASATYEQYF. The CDR3 DNA reads TGTGCCAGCAGTTTAGCTAGCGCGACCTACGAGCAGTACTTC.

This clonotype was seen ten or more times. The rearrangement joins TRBV6-2 or TRBV6-3 to TRBJ1-5, with a weak D call TRBD1 (5 bases). Trimming cost V 6 bases and J 0 bases, with 6 bases left between them. The CDR3 extends over 13 amino acids. CDR1 is MNHEY and CDR2 is SVGEGT in the germline V gene. The CDR3 loop is CASRDSSNQPQHF. The CDR3 DNA reads TGTGCCAGCAGAGACAGTAGCAATCAGCCCCAGCATTTT.

J is TRBJ2-4 and V is TRBV4-3; 11 bases map to TRBD2. The V and J ends lost 3 bases and 6 bases, in that order; junction bases with no gene match: 4. Germline CDR1 and CDR2: LGHNA and YSLEER. The CDR3 is 15 residues long. CDR3 region: CASSHTSGSSNIQYF. In nucleotides, the CDR3 is TGCGCCAGCAGCCACACTAGCGGGAGTTCAAACATTCAGTACTTC.

The chain joins TRBV20-1 to TRBJ2-7; 9 positions agree with TRBD2. J was trimmed by 4 bases and V by 5 bases; bases with no gene match: 15. The CDR3 is made up of 16 amino acids. From germline, CDR1 is DFQATT and CDR2 SNEGSKA (reference sequence). CDR3 amino acids: CSAPYGGRALWYEQYF. CDR3 bases: TGCAGTGCTCCGTACGGCGGGAGGGCCCTTTGGTACGAGCAGTACTTC.

This clonotype was found a few times. V usage is TRBV6-5 and J usage is TRBJ2-2; the D is unclear. Germline V gene lookup returns CDR1 MNHEY and CDR2 SVGAGI. The CDR3 is 12 amino acids. V lost 6 bases to trimming and J lost 1 base, with 3 bases between them. The CDR3 DNA sequence: TGTGCCAGCAGACAGAACACCGGGGAGCTGTTTTTT. It specifies CASRQNTGELFF.

The J gene is TRBJ2-7, the V gene TRBV19; D perhaps matches TRBD2 (6 bases). The CDR3 sequence is 13 residues long. Germline V gives CDR1 LNHDA, CDR2 SQIVND (reference sequence). The CDR3 protein is CASSPGVSYEQYF. In DNA, the CDR3 is TGTGCTAGCTCACCGGGGGTGAGCTACGAGCAGTACTTC.

This clonotype has a count of ten or more. The genes are TRBV7-2 and TRBJ2-2, with D maybe TRBD2 (5 bases). This CDR3 has 15 amino acids. Germline lookup yields CDR1 SGHTA and CDR2 FQGNSA. Trimming shortened V by 8 bases and J by 0 bases, and 13 bases separated the two germline ends. The CDR3 nucleotides read TGTGCCAGCCCGCGACTACCTCCGAACACCGGGGAGCTGTTTTTT. As protein: CASPRLPPNTGELFF. Full variable domain (outside the CDR3, taken from reference TRBV7-2 and TRBJ2-2): GAGVSQSPSNKVTEKGKDVELRCDPISGHTALYWYRQSLGQGLEFLIYFQGNSAPDKSGLPSDRFSAERTGGSVSTLTIQRTQQEDSAVYLCASPRLPPNTGELFFGEGSRLTVL.

Remarks on this clonotype: Its ends do not fully match the called genes, so a read error is possible. The rearrangement links TRBV18 to TRBJ1-6, with TRBD1 identical over 8 bases. Germline assignment: CDR1 KGHSH and CDR2 LQKENI. There are 15 residues in the CDR3. CDR3: CACSPWDRPNSPLHF. The CDR3, as DNA: TGTGCCTGCTCACCTTGGGACAGGCCAAATTCACCCCTCCACTTT.

About this clonotype: This may stem from a read error, because a much larger clone lies one nucleotide away. DNA of the CDR3: TGTGCCAGCAGTACCATCGAGGGACAGCAAGAGCCCCAGTACTTC. Translating it yields CASSTIEGQQEPQYF. This rearrangement joins TRBV28 to TRBJ2-5, with 7 positions matching TRBD1. The CDR3 extends over 15 amino acids. Germline CDR1 MDHEN, CDR2 SYDVKM.

This clonotype has just one count. This may be a read error: a much more frequent sequence differs by one nucleotide. This sequence joins TRBV20-1 and TRBJ2-1, with D hard to call. The CDR3 is made up of 11 amino acids. CDR1 DFQATT and CDR2 SNEGSKA come from the germline V gene (reference sequence). The CDR3 coding sequence is TGCAGTGCTAGATTGTGGAATGAGCAGCTCTTC. This translates into CSARLWNEQLF.

This sequence joins TRBV11-2 and TRBJ2-7; a possible D gene is TRBD2 (6 bases). The ends were cut back, 6 bases at V and 4 bases at J, with 16 bases in the middle. This CDR3 region has 14 residues. Germline V gives CDR1 SGHAT, CDR2 FQNNGV. In nucleotides, the CDR3 is TGTGCCAGCAGTCAGGGACTGAGACCTTACGAGCAGTACTTC. This gives the protein CASSQGLRPYEQYF.

This clonotype was seen repeatedly, ten times or more. The chain carries TRBV4-1 and TRBJ1-2, with 7 bases identical to TRBD1. Germline assignment: CDR1 MGHRA and CDR2 YSYEKL. The CDR3 loop spans 14 amino acids. V trimming: 0 bases; J trimming: 8 bases; junction bases outside the gene matches: 6. CDR3 in DNA: TGCGCCAGCAGCCAAGATGGACAGGACCAGGGCTACACCTTC. This sequence encodes CASSQDGQDQGYTF.

Points on this clonotype: A single base separates this from a much larger clone, so it may be a read error. The rearrangement links TRBV5-6 to TRBJ2-3; D is uncertain. CDR3 size: 14 residues. Trimming shortened V by 0 bases and J by 4 bases, and 9 bases separated the two germline ends. Germline V CDR1 and CDR2: SGHDT, YYEEEE. The CDR3 DNA follows: TGTGCCAGCAGCTTGGGATGGAGCTCAGATACGCAGTATTTT. Protein sequence: CASSLGWSSDTQYF.

This clonotype was detected many times. The rearrangement links TRBV12-3 or TRBV12-4 to TRBJ2-7, with a weak D call TRBD1 (6 bases). V dropped 6 bases and J dropped 1 base, with 10 bases sitting between them. This CDR3 has 13 amino acids. CDR3 coding DNA: TGTGCCAGCAGCCAAGGGGGTTCCTACGAGCAGTACTTC. Translating gives CASSQGGSYEQYF.

This clonotype was counted ten times or more. This chain joins TRBV20-1 and TRBJ1-1; tentatively, D is TRBD1 (5 bases). V was pared by 8 bases and J by 5 bases, with 15 bases between. The germline CDR1 and CDR2 sequences are DFQATT and SNEGSKA (reference sequence). The CDR3 loop spans 12 amino acids. The CDR3 spells CSPGTLGTEAFF. CDR3 DNA sequence: TGCAGTCCAGGGACTCTGGGGACTGAAGCTTTCTTT.